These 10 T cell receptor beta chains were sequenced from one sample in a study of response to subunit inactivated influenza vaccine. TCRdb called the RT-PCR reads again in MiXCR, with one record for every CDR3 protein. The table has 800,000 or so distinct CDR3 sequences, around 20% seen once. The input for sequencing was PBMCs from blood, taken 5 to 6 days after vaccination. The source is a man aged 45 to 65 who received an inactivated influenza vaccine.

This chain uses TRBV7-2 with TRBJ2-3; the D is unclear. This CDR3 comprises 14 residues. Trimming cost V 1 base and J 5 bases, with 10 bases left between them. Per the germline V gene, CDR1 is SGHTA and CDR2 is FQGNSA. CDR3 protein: CASSLVGIIDTQYF. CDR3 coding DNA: TGTGCCAGCAGCTTAGTTGGGATAATAGATACGCAGTATTTT. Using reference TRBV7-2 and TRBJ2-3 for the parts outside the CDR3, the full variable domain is GAGVSQSPSNKVTEKGKDVELRCDPISGHTALYWYRQSLGQGLEFLIYFQGNSAPDKSGLPSDRFSAERTGGSVSTLTIQRTQQEDSAVYLCASSLVGIIDTQYFGPGTRLTVL.

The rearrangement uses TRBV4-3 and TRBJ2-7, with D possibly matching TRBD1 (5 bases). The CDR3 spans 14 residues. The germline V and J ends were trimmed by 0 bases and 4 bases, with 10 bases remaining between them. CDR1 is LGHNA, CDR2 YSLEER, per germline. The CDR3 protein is CASSQDGRGYEQYF. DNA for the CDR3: TGCGCCAGCAGCCAAGATGGAAGGGGATACGAGCAGTACTTC.

The CDR3 bases are TGCGCCAGCAGCCAAGACAGGGGGATCACTGAAGCTTTCTTT. This gives the protein CASSQDRGITEAFF. The chain combines TRBV4-3 with TRBJ1-1, with 7 positions matching TRBD1. Germline CDR1 is LGHNA and CDR2 is YSLEER. V shed 0 bases, J shed 4 bases, and the junction held 2 bases outside the gene matches. The CDR3 loop spans 14 amino acids.

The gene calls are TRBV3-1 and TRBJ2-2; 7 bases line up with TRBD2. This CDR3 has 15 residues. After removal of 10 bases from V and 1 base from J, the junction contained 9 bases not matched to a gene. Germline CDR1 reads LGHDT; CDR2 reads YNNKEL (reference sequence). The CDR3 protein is CATRLSSGNTGELFF. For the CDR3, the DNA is TGTGCCACCCGACTGTCTAGCGGGAACACCGGGGAGCTGTTTTTT.

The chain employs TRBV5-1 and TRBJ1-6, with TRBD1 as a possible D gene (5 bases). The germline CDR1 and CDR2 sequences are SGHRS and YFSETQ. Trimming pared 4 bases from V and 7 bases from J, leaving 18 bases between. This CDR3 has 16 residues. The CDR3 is CASSTRTGTENSPLHF. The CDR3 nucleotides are TGCGCCAGCAGCACACGTACCGGGACGGAGAATTCACCCCTCCACTTT.

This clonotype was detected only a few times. CDR3 DNA sequence: TGTGCCTGGAGTGTACAGTTGGGGCCCCAGCATTTT. It specifies CAWSVQLGPQHF. This rearrangement joins TRBV30 to TRBJ1-5; no reliable D call. CDR1 is GTSNPN and CDR2 is SVGIG in the germline V gene (reference sequence). The CDR3 spans 12 residues. With 0 bases removed from V and 9 bases from J, the gap between germline ends came to 9 bases.

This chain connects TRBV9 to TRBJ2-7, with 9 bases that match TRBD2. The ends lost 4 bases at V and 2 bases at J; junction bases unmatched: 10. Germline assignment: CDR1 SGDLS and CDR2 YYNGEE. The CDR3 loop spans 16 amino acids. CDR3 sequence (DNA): TGTGCCAGCAGCCCTCTTTCCGCGGGAGGGCCCTACGAGCAGTACTTC. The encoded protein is CASSPLSAGGPYEQYF.

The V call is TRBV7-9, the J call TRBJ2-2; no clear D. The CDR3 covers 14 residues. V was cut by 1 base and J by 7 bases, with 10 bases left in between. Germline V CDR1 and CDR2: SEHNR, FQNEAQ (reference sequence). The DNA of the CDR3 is TGTGCCAGCAGCTTAGAAGGTAGCAGCGGGGAGCTGTTTTTT. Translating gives CASSLEGSSGELFF.

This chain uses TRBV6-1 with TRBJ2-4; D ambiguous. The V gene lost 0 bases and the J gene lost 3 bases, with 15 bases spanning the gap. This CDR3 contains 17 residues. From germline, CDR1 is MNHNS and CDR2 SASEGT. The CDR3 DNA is TGTGCCAGCAGTGAAGCGGCCTTTGGTAGTCACAAAAACATTCAGTACTTC. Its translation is CASSEAAFGSHKNIQYF.

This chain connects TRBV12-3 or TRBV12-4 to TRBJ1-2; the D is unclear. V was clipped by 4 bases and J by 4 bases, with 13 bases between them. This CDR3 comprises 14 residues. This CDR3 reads CASSSFSRSYGYTF. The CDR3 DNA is TGTGCCAGCAGTTCATTCTCTCGGAGCTATGGCTACACCTTC.